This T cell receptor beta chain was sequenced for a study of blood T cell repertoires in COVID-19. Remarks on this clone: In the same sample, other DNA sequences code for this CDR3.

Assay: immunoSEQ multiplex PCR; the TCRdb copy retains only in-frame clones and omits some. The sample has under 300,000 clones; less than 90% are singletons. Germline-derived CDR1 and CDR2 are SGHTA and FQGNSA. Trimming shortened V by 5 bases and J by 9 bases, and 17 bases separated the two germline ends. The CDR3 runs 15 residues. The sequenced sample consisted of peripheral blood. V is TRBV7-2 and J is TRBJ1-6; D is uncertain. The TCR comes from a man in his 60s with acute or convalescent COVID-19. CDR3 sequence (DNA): TGTGCCAGCAGCCCACGTACGGGTGAGGGTTCACCCCTCCACTTT. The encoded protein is CASSPRTGEGSPLHF.